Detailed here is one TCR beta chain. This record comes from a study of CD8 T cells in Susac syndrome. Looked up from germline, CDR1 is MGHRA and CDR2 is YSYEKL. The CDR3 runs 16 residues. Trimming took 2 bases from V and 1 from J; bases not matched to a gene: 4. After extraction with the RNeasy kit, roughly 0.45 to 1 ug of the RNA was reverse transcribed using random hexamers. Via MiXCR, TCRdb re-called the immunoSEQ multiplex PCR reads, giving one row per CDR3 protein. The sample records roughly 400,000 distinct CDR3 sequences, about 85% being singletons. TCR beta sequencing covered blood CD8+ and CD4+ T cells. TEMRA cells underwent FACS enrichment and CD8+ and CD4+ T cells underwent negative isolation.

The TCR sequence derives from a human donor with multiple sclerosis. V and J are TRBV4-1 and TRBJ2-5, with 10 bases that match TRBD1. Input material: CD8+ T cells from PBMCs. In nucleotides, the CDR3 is TGCGCCAGCAGCCAACCTCGACAGGGGGCCCAAGAGACCCAGTACTTC. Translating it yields CASSQPRQGAQETQYF.